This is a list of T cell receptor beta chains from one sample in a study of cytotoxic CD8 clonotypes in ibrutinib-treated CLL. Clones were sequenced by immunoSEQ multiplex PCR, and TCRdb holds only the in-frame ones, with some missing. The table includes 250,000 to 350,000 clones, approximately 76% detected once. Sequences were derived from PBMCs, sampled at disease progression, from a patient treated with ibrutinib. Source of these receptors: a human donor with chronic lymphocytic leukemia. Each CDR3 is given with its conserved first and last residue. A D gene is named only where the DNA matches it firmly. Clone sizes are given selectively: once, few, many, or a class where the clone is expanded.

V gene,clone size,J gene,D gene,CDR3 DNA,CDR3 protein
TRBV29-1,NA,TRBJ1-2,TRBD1,TGCAGCGTTGAGACTATGGACAGGGATGATGGCTACACCTTC,CSVETMDRDDGYTF
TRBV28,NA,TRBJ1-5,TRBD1,TGTGCCAGCAGCGCCGGAGGGGGCCCTTTCAATCAGCCCCAGCATTTT,CASSAGGGPFNQPQHF
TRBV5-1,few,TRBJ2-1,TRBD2,TGCGCCAGCAGCTCAGTAGCGGGGGGTTACAATGAGCAGTTCTTC,CASSSVAGGYNEQFF
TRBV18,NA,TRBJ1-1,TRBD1,TGTGCCAGCTCACCGTTGGGGACAGGGGGCGCAAGGGACACTGAAGCTTTCTTT,CASSPLGTGGARDTEAFF
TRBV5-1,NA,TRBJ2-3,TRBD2,TGCGCCAGCACCAATCTAGCGGGCACAGATACGCAGTATTTT,CASTNLAGTDTQYF
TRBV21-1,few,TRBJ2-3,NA,TGTGCCAGCAGCCTCGTGGTGAGACTAGCGGCGGATACGCAGTATTTT,CASSLVVRLAADTQYF
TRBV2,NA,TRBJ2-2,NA,TGTGCCAGCAGTGTGGAGGGGACCGGGGAGCTGTTTTTT,CASSVEGTGELFF
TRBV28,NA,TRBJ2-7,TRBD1,TGTGCCAGCAGCAGTTCGGACACCGGGACAGACTACGAGCAGTACTTC,CASSSSDTGTDYEQYF
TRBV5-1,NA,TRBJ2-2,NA,TGCGCCAGCAGCTCGGGGGCGGGCACCGGGGAGCTGTTTTTT,CASSSGAGTGELFF
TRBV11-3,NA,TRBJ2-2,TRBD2,TGTGCCAGCAGCTTAGTGATGAGTAGCGGGGGGTCCGAGATTACCGGGGAGCTGTTTTTT,CASSLVMSSGGSEITGELFF
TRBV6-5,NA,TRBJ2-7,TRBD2,TGTGCCAGCAGTTACTCGAGTCGGACTAGCGGCCACGAGCAGTACTTC,CASSYSSRTSGHEQYF
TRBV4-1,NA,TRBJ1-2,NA,TGCGCCAGCAGCCAAACCGCGACAGACAACTATGGCTACACCTTC,CASSQTATDNYGYTF
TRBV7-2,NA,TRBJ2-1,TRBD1,TGTGCCAGCAGCTTCCGACAGGGGTGGTACAATGAGCAGTTCTTC,CASSFRQGWYNEQFF
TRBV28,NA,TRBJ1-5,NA,TGTGCCAGCAGTTCTCTATGGGCGGCCCAGCATTTT,CASSSLWAAQHF
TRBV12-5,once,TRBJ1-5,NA,TGTGCTAGTGGTTTGGTACCGGCCCACGCGGAGAATCAGCCCCAGCATTTT,CASGLVPAHAENQPQHF
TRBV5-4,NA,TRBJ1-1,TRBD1,TGTGCCAGCAGCACGGGGACAGGGTGGAACACTGAAGCTTTCTTT,CASSTGTGWNTEAFF
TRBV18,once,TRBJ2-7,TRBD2,TGTGCCAGCTCACGGCTAGCGGGAGTGTACGAGCAGTACTTC,CASSRLAGVYEQYF
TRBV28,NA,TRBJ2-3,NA,TGTGCCAGCAGTTTACGCCTCCCCACAGATACGCAGTATTTT,CASSLRLPTDTQYF
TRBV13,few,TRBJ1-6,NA,TGTGCCAGCAGTTCCTCCGGGCCCCCGGGGATTTCACCCCTCCACTTT,CASSSSGPPGISPLHF
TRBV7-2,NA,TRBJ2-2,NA,TGTGCCAGCAGCTTAGGATGGGGGCGAGGCGGGGAGCTGTTTTTT,CASSLGWGRGGELFF
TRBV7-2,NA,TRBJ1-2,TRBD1,TGTGCCAGCAGCCGTCGACAGGGTCATGGCTACACCTTC,CASSRRQGHGYTF
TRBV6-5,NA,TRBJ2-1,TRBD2,TGTGCCAGCAGTCGACTAGCGGCCTCCTACAATGAGCAGTTCTTC,CASSRLAASYNEQFF
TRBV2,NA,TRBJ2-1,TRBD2,TGTGCCAGCAGTGAAACCTTAGGACTAGCGGGAGGCCTCGGCTCCTACAATGAGCAGTTCTTC,CASSETLGLAGGLGSYNEQFF
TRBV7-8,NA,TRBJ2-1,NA,TGTGCCAGCAGCTTAGGTCAGGGAAGGGACAATGAGCAGTTCTTC,CASSLGQGRDNEQFF
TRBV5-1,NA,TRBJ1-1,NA,TGCGCCAGCAGCTTGGCGATCGGGGATAGTAACACTGAAGCTTTCTTT,CASSLAIGDSNTEAFF
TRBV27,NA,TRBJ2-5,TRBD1,TGTGCCAGCAGGGTACAGGGGGCGCCCCGAGAGACCCAGTACTTC,CASRVQGAPRETQYF
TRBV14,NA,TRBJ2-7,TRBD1,TGTGCCAGCAGCCAATTCATGACAGGGCTCCCCTCTAGGAACGAGCAGTACTTC,CASSQFMTGLPSRNEQYF
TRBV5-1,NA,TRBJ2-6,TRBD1,TGCGCCAGCAGCTCAGGGACAGGCAATTCTGGGGCCAACGTCCTGACTTTC,CASSSGTGNSGANVLTF
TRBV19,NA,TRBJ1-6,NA,TGTGCCAGTAGTAACCCGTCCGCCCGGGGGCTTTCACCCCTCCACTTT,CASSNPSARGLSPLHF
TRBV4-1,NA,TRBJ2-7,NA,TGCGCCAGCAGCCAGTGGACCCAGAGCTCCTACGAGCAGTACTTC,CASSQWTQSSYEQYF
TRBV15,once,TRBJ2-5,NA,TGTGCCACCAGCAGAGGTTCAGACCTCGGGGAGACCCAGTACTTC,CATSRGSDLGETQYF
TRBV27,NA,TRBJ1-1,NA,TGTGCCAGCAGTTCTACAGGGTCCTTGAGCACTGAAGCTTTCTTT,CASSSTGSLSTEAFF
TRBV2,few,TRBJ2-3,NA,TGTGCCAGCAGCGGGGACCGATACACAGATACGCAGTATTTT,CASSGDRYTDTQYF
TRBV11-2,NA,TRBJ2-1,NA,TGTGCCAGCAGCTTAGGTACCTCCTTTGATGAGCAGTTCTTC,CASSLGTSFDEQFF
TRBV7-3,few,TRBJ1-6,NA,TGTGCCAGCAGCTCCTCGGGACACCTAGACACACCCCTCCACTTT,CASSSSGHLDTPLHF
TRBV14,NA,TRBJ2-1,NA,TGTGCCAGCAGCCAAGCCCGACTCGGTTCCTACAATGAGCAGTTCTTC,CASSQARLGSYNEQFF